The clone carrying this T cell receptor (beta chain) is classed as medium-sized. These data belong to a study of T and B cells in COVID-19 patients. Study at large: Peripheral blood came from COVID-19 patients with active infection or after recovery. Active-infection patients were older, median 67 years, than recovered patients, median about 37 years. Critical illness requiring mechanical ventilation or extracorporeal membrane oxygenation affected about 55% of the roughly 20 active-infection patients.

Blood genomic DNA input for TRB amplification was about 240-550 ng. Germline lookup yields CDR1 SQVTM and CDR2 ANQGSEA. Trimming removed 2 bases from V and 6 bases from J, with 10 bases in between. This CDR3 contains 12 residues. BIOMED2 TRB-A/B primer pools were used in multiplex TRB PCR. TCRdb redid the calling of the multiplex PCR reads with MiXCR, one entry per CDR3 protein. The sample shows 4,500 to 6,500 distinct CDR3 sequences, about 25% of them seen only once. The sample comprised blood. This TCR derives from a human donor with active COVID-19. The V call is TRBV29-1, the J call TRBJ1-2; possible D gene TRBD1, 6 bases. The DNA of the CDR3 is TGCAGCGTTGAACAGGGGTTTAATGGCTACACCTTC. Translation: CSVEQGFNGYTF.